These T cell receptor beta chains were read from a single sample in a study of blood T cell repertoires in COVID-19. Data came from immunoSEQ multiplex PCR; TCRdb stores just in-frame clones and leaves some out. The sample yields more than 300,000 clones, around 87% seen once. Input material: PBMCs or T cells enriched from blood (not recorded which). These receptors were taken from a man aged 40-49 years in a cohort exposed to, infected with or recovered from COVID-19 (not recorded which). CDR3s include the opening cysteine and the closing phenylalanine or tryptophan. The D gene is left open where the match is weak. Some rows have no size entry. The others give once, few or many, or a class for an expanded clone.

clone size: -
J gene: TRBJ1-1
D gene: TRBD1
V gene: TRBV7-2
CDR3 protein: CASSLGDRRNTEAFF
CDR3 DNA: TGTGCCAGCAGCTTAGGGGACAGGAGGAACACTGAAGCTTTCTTT

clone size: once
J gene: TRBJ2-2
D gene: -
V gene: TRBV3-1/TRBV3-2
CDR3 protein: CASSHAGSAVTGELFF
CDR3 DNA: TGTGCCAGCAGCCATGCGGGGAGTGCCGTCACCGGGGAGCTGTTTTTT

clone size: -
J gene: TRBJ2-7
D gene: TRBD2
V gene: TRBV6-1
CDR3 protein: CASSEASGPYSAYEQYF
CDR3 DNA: TGTGCCAGCAGTGAAGCTAGCGGGCCTTATTCTGCCTACGAGCAGTACTTC

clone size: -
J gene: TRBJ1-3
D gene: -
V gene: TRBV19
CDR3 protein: CASSTGASSGNTIYF
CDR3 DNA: TGTGCCAGTAGTACTGGGGCCTCCTCTGGAAACACCATATATTTT

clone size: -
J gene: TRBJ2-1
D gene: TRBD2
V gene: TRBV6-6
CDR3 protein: CASRSRTSGTYNEQFF
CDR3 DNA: TGTGCCAGCAGATCCCGGACTAGCGGCACCTACAATGAGCAGTTCTTC

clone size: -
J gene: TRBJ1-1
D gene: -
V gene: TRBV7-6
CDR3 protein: CASSLLENTEAFF
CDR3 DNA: TGTGCCAGCAGCTTGTTAGAGAACACTGAAGCTTTCTTT

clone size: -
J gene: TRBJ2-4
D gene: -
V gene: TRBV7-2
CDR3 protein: CASSLFGSSNIQYF
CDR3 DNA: TGTGCCAGCAGCTTATTTGGGAGTTCAAACATTCAGTACTTC

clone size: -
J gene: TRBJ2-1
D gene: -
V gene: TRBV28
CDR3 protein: CASKQGLSYNEQFF
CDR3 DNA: TGTGCCAGCAAGCAGGGGTTATCCTACAATGAGCAGTTCTTC

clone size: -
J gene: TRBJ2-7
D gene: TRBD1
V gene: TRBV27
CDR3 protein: CASRQTGISYEQYF
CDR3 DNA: TGTGCCAGCAGACAGACAGGGATATCGTACGAGCAGTACTTC

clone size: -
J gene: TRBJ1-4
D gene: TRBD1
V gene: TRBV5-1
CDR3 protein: CASSLAAQGGEKLFF
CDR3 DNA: TGCGCCAGCAGCTTGGCGGCGCAGGGGGGTGAAAAACTGTTTTTT

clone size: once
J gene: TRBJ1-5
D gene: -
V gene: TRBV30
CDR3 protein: CAWSLQGSNQPQHF
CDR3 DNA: TGTGCCTGGAGTTTACAGGGAAGCAATCAGCCCCAGCATTTT

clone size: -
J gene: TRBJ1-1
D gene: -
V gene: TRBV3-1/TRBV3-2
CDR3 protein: CASSRSGGNTEAFF
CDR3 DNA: TGTGCCAGCAGCCGAAGCGGGGGTAACACTGAAGCTTTCTTT

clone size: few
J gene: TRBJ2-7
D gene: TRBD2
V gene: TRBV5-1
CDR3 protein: CASSPGAGVGHEQYF
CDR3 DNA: TGCGCCAGCAGCCCTGGGGCGGGAGTGGGCCACGAGCAGTACTTC

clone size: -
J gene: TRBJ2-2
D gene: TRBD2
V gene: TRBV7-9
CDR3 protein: CASRPSAGDGTGELFF
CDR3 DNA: TGTGCCAGCAGACCCTCAGCGGGAGACGGTACCGGGGAGCTGTTTTTT

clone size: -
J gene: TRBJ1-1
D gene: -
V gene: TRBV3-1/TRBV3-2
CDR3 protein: CASSQSGSTTEAFF
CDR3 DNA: TGTGCCAGCAGCCAATCGGGATCGACCACTGAAGCTTTCTTT

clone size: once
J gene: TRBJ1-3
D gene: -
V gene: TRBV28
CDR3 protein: CASSLPSSGNTIYF
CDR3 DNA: TGTGCCAGCAGTTTACCGAGCTCTGGAAACACCATATATTTT

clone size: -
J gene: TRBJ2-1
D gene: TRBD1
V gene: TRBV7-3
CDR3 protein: CASSGQGIWSEQFF
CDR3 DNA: TGTGCCAGCAGTGGACAGGGGATCTGGAGTGAGCAGTTCTTC

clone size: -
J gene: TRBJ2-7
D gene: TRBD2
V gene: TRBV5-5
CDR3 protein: CASSLGAGARPYEQYF
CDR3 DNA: TGTGCCAGCAGCTTGGGAGCGGGAGCCAGACCCTACGAGCAGTACTTC

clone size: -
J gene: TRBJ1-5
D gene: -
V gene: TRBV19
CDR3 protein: CASSIEQGRGPQHF
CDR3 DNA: TGTGCCAGTAGTATAGAACAGGGCCGAGGGCCCCAGCATTTT

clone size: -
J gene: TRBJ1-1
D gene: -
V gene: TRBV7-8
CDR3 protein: CASSVTRNTEAFF
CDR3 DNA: TGTGCCAGCAGCGTCACGCGGAACACTGAAGCTTTCTTT

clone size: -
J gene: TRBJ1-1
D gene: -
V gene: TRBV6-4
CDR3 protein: CASSETPGMNTEAFF
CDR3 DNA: TGTGCCAGCAGTGAGACCCCGGGGATGAACACTGAAGCTTTCTTT

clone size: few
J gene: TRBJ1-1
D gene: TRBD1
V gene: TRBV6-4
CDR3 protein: CASSDTDRGLGEAFF
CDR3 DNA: TGTGCCAGCAGTGATACCGACAGGGGGCTTGGTGAAGCTTTCTTT

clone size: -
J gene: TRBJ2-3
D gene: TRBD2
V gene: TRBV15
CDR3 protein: CATSRPGGDTQYF
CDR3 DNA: TGTGCCACCAGCCGGCCCGGGGGGGATACGCAGTATTTT

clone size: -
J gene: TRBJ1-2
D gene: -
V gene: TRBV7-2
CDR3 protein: CASRPPGYNYGYTF
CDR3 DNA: TGTGCCAGCAGACCTCCGGGATACAACTATGGCTACACCTTC

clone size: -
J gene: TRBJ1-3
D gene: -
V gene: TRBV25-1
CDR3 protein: CASSELKGDSSGNTIYF
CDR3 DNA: TGTGCCAGCAGTGAATTAAAGGGGGATTCCTCTGGAAACACCATATATTTT

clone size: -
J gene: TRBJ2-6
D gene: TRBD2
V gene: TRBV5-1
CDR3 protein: CASSPEASGSGSGANVLTF
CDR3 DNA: TGCGCCAGCAGCCCGGAGGCTAGCGGGAGCGGCTCTGGGGCCAACGTCCTGACTTTC

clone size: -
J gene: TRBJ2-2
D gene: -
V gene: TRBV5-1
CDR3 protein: CASSLAQENTGELFF
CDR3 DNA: TGCGCCAGCAGCTTGGCCCAGGAGAACACCGGGGAGCTGTTTTTT

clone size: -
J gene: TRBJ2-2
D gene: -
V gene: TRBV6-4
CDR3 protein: CASSVTQGTGELFF
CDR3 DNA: TGTGCCAGCAGTGTCACCCAGGGTACCGGGGAGCTGTTTTTT

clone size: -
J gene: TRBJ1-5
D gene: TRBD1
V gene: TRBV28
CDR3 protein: CASSSLTGAYSNQPQHF
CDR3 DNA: TGTGCCAGCAGTTCCCTGACAGGGGCGTATAGCAATCAGCCCCAGCATTTT

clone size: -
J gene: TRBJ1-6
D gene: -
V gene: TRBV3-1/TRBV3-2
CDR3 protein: CASSQDTLRPLHF
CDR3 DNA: TGTGCCAGCAGCCAAGATACCCTTAGACCCCTCCACTTT

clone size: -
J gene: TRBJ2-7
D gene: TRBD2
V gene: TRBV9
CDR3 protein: CASSREGSYEQYF
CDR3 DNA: TGTGCCAGCAGCCGGGAGGGGTCCTACGAGCAGTACTTC

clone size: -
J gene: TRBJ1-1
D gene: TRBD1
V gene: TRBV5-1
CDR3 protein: CASQTGQATNTEAFF
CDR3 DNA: TGCGCCAGTCAAACGGGACAGGCAACGAACACTGAAGCTTTCTTT

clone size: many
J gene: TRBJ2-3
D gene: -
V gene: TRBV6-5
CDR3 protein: CASTLGRDTDTQYF
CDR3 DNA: TGTGCCAGCACCCTGGGCCGAGATACAGATACGCAGTATTTT

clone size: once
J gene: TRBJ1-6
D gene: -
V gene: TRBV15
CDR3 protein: CATRIGGNYNSPLHF
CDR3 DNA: TGTGCCACCAGGATCGGGGGAAATTATAATTCACCCCTCCACTTT

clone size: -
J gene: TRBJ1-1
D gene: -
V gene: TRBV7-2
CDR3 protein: CASSPQIGNTEAFF
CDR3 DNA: TGTGCCAGCAGCCCCCAGATTGGGAACACTGAAGCTTTCTTT

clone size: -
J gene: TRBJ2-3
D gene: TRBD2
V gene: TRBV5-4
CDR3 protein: CASSQLAGVTDTQYF
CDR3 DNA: TGTGCCAGCAGCCAACTAGCGGGAGTCACAGATACGCAGTATTTT

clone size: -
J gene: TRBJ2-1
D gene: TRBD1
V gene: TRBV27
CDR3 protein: CASSWGQGALNEQFF
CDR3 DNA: TGTGCCAGCAGTTGGGGACAGGGGGCGCTTAATGAGCAGTTCTTC

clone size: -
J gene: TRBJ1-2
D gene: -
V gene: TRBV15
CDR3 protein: CATSRVYDRNYGYTF
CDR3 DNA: TGTGCCACCAGCAGAGTCTACGACAGGAACTATGGCTACACCTTC

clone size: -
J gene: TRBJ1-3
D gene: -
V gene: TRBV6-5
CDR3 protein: CASSPDSNSGNTIYF
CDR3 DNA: TGTGCCAGCAGTCCGGACAGCAACTCTGGAAACACCATATATTTT

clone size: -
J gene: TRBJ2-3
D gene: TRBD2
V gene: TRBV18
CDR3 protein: CASSPGASGRTDTQYF
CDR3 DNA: TGTGCCAGCTCACCAGGGGCTAGCGGGAGGACAGATACGCAGTATTTT

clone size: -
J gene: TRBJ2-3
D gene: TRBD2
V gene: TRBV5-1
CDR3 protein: CASSFGLAGGVTDTQYF
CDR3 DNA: TGCGCCAGCAGCTTCGGACTAGCGGGAGGGGTCACAGATACGCAGTATTTT

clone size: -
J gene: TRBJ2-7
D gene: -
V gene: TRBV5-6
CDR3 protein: CASSLKGPSSYEQYF
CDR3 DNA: TGTGCCAGCAGCTTGAAGGGGCCTTCCTCCTACGAGCAGTACTTC

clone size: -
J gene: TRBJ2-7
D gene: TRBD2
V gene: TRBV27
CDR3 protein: CASSSRGVSGSYEQYF
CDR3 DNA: TGTGCCAGCTCCTCTAGAGGGGTAAGCGGGAGTTACGAGCAGTACTTC

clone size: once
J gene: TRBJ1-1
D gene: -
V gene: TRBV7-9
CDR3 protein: CASSLVVNTEAFF
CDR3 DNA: TGTGCCAGCAGCTTAGTCGTCAACACTGAAGCTTTCTTT

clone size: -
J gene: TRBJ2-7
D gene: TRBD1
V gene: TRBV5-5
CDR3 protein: CASSLDRGNEQYF
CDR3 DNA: TGTGCCAGCAGCTTGGACAGGGGCAACGAGCAGTACTTC

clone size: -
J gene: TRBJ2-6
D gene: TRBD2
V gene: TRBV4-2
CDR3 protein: CASSTRLAGGSSGANVLTF
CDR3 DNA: TGTGCCAGCAGCACCCGACTAGCGGGAGGGAGCTCTGGGGCCAACGTCCTGACTTTC

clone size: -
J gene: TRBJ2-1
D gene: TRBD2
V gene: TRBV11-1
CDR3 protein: CASSFWQGAGYNEQFF
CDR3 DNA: TGTGCCAGCAGCTTTTGGCAGGGAGCGGGATACAATGAGCAGTTCTTC

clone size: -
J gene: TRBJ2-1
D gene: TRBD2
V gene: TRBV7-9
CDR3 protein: CASSLGQREGRIRNNEQFF
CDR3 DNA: TGTGCCAGCAGCTTAGGCCAGCGGGAGGGCCGTATAAGGAACAATGAGCAGTTCTTC

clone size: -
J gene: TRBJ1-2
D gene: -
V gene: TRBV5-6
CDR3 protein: CASLVGRTPIGGYTF
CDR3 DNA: TGTGCCAGCCTCGTGGGGCGAACCCCAATTGGTGGCTACACCTTC

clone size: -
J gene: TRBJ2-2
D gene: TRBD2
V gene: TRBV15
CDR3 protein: CATSRDAGAENTGELFF
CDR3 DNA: TGTGCCACCAGCAGAGACGCGGGAGCGGAGAACACCGGGGAGCTGTTTTTT

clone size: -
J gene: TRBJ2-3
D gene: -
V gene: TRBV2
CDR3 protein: CASSTGSTDTQYF
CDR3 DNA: TGTGCCAGCAGTACAGGGTCCACAGATACGCAGTATTTT

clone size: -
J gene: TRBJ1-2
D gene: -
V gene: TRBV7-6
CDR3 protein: CASSLEENYGYTF
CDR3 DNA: TGTGCCAGCAGCTTAGAAGAGAATTATGGCTACACCTTC

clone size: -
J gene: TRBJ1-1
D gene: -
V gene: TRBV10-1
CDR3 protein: CASIGWEADGTEAFF
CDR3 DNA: TGCGCCAGCATAGGTTGGGAAGCGGACGGCACTGAAGCTTTCTTT

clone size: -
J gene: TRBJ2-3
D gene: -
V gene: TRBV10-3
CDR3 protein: CAISDEVASTDTQYF
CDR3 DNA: TGTGCCATCAGTGATGAGGTGGCCAGCACAGATACGCAGTATTTT

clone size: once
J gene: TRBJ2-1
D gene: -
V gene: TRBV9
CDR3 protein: CASSVRQGGNEQFF
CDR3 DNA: TGTGCCAGCAGCGTCCGACAGGGAGGCAATGAGCAGTTCTTC

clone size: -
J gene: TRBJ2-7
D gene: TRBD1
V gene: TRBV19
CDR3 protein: CASSRGQGLYEQYF
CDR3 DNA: TGTGCCAGTAGTAGGGGACAGGGTCTTTACGAGCAGTACTTC

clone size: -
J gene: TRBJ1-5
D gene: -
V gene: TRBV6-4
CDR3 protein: CASSTDSPNQPQHF
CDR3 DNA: TGTGCCAGCAGCACTGACAGTCCCAATCAGCCCCAGCATTTT